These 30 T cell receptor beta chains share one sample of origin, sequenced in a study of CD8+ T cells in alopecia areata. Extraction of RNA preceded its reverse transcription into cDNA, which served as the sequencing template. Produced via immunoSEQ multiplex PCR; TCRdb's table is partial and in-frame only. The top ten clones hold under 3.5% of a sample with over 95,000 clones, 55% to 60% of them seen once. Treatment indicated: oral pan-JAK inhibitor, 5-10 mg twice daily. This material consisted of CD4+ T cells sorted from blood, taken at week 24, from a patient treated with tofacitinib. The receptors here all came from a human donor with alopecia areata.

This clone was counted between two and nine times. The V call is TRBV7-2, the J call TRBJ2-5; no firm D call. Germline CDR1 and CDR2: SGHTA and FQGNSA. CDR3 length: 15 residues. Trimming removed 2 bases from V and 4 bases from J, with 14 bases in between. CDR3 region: CASSLSRASVETQYF. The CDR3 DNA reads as TGTGCCAGCAGCTTATCTCGGGCCTCGGTAGAGACCCAGTACTTC.

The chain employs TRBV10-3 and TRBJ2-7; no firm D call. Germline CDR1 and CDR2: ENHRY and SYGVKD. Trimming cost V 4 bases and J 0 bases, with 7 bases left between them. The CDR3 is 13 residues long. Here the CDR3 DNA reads TGTGCCATCAGTGTGGGCAGCTCCTACGAGCAGTACTTC. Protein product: CAISVGSSYEQYF.

Here the CDR3 reads CATRVEDRPSYEQYF. Written as DNA, the CDR3 is TGTGCCACCCGGGTCGAGGACAGACCCTCCTACGAGCAGTACTTC. The chain recombines TRBV2 with TRBJ2-7, with D possibly being TRBD1 (6 bases). The CDR3 length is 15 residues. Germline V lookup: CDR1 SNHLY, CDR2 FYNNEI. V shed 10 bases and J shed 0 bases, with 19 bases lying between them. The full variable domain, completed using reference TRBV2 and TRBJ2-7, is EPEVTQTPSHQVTQMGQEVILRCVPISNHLYFYWYRQILGQKVEFLVSFYNNEISEKSEIFDDQFSVERPDGSNFTLKIRSTKLEDSAMYFCATRVEDRPSYEQYFGPGTRLTVT.

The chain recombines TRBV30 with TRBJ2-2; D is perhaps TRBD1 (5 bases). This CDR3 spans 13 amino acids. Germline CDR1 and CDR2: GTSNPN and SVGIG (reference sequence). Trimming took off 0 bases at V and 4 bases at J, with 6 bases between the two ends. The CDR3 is CAWSVGVTGELFF. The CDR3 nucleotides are TGTGCCTGGAGTGTAGGGGTCACCGGGGAGCTGTTTTTT.

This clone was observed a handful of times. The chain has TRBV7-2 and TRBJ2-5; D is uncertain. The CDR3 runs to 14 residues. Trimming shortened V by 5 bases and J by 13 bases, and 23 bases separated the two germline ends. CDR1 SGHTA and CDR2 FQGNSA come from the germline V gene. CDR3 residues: CASSRAESRGWLYF. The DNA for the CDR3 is TGTGCCAGCAGCCGCGCCGAGTCTAGAGGATGGCTGTACTTC.

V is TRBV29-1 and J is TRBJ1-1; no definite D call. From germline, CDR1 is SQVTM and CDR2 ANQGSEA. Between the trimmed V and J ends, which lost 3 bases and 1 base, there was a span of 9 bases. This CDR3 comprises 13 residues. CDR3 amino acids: CSVEAGSNTEAFF. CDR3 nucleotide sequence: TGCAGCGTTGAGGCGGGGTCGAACACTGAAGCTTTCTTT.

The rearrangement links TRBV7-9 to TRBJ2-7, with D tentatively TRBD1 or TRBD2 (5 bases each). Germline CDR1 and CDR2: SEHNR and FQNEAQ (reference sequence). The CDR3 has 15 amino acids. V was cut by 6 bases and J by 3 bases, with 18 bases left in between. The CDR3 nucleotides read TGTGCCAGCAGACGGGGAACAGGTGCCAACTACGAGCAGTACTTC. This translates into CASRRGTGANYEQYF.

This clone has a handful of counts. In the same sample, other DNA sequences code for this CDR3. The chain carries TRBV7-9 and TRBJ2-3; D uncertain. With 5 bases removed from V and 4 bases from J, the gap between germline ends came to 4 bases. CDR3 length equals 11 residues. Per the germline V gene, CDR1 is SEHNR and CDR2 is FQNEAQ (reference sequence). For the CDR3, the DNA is TGTGCCAGCAGCCCAGCAGATACGCAGTATTTT. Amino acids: CASSPADTQYF.

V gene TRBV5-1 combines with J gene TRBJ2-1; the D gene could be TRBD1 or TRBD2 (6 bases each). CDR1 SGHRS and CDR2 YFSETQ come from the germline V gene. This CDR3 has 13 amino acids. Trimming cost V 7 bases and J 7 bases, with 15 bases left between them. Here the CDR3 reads CASGTGGGNEQFF. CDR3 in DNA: TGCGCCAGCGGAACCGGGGGCGGGAATGAGCAGTTCTTC.

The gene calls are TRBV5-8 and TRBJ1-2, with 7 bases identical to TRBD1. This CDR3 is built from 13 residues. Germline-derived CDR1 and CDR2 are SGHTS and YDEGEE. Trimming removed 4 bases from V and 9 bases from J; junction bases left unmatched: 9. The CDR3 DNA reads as TGTGCCAGCAGCCTTCAGGGGGGAATGAGCTACACCTTC. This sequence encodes CASSLQGGMSYTF. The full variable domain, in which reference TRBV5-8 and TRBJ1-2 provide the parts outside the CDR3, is EAGVTQSPTHLIKTRGQQATLRCSPISGHTSVYWYQQALGLGLQFLLWYDEGEERNRGNFPPRFSGRQFPNYSSELNVNALELEDSALYLCASSLQGGMSYTFGSGTRLTVV.

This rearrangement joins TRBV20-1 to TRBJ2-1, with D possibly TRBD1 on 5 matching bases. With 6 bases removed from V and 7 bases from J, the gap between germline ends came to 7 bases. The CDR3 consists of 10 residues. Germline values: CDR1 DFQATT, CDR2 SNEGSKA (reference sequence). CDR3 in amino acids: CSAKGNEQFF. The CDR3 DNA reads TGCAGTGCCAAGGGGAATGAGCAGTTCTTC.

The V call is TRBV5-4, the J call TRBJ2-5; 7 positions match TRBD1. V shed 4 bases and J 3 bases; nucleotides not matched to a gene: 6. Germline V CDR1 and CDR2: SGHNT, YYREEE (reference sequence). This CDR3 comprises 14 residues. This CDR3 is CASSQDRRKETQYF. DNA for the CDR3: TGTGCCAGCAGCCAGGACAGGAGGAAAGAGACCCAGTACTTC.

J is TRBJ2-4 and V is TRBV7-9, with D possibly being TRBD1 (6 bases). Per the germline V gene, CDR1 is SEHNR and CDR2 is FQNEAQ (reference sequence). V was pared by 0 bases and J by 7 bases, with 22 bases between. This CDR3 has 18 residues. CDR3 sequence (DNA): TGTGCCAGCAGCTTAGCCTCGAGCAGGGGCTCCGTAAGGAACATTCAGTACTTC. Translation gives CASSLASSRGSVRNIQYF.

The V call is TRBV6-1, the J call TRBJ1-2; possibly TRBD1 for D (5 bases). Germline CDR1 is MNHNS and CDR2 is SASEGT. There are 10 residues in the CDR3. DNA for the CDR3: TGTGCGGGGGGGGAGTATGGCTACACCTTC. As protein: CAGGEYGYTF.

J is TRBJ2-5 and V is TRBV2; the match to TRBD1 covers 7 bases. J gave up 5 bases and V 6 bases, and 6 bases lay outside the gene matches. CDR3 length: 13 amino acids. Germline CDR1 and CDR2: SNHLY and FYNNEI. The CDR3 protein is CASRVGQWETQYF. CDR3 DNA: TGTGCCAGCAGGGTGGGACAGTGGGAGACCCAGTACTTC.

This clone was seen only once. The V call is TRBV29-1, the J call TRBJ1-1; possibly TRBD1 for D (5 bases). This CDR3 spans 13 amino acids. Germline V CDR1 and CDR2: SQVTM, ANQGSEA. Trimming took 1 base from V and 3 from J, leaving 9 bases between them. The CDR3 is CSVEGQGDTEAFF. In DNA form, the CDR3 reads TGCAGCGTTGAAGGGCAGGGTGACACTGAAGCTTTCTTT.

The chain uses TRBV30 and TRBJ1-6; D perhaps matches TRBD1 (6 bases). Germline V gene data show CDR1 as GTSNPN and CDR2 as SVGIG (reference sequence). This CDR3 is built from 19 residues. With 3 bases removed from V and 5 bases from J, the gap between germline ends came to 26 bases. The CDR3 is CAWSSPAGTRGLNNSPLHF. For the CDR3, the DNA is TGTGCCTGGAGCTCCCCAGCCGGGACAAGGGGACTTAATAATTCACCCCTCCACTTT.

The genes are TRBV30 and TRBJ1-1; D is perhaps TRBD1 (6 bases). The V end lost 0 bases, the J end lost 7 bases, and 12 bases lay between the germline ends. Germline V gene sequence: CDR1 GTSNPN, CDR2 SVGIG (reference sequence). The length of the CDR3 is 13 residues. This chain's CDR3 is CAWSVGGSLEAFF. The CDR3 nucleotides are TGTGCCTGGAGTGTTGGGGGCAGTCTTGAAGCTTTCTTT.

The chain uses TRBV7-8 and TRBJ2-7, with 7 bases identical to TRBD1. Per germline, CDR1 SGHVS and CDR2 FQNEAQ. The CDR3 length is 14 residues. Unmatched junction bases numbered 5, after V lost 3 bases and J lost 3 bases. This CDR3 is CASSFGQVDYEQYF. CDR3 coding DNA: TGTGCCAGCAGCTTCGGACAGGTAGACTACGAGCAGTACTTC.

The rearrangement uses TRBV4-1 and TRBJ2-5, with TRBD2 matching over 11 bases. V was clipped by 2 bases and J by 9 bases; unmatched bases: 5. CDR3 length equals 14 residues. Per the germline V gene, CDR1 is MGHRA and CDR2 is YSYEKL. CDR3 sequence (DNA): TGCGCCAGCAGCCAATTGATGACTAGCGGGGCCCAGTACTTC. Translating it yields CASSQLMTSGAQYF.

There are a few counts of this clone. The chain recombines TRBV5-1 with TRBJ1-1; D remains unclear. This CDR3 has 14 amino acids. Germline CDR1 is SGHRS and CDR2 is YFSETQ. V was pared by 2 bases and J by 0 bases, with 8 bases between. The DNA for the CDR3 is TGCGCCAGCAGCTTCGGAAGTATGAACACTGAAGCTTTCTTT. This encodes CASSFGSMNTEAFF.

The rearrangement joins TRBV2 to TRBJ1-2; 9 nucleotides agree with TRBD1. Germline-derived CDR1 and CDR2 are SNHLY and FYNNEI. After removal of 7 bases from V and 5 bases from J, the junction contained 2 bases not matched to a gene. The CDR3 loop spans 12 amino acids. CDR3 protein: CASIGTGYGYTF. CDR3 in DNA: TGTGCCAGCATCGGGACAGGGTATGGCTACACCTTC.

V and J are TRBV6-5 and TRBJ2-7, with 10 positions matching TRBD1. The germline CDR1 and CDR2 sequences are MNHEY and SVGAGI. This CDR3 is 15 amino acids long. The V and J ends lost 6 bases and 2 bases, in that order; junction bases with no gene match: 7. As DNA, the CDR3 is TGTGCCAGCAGCAGAGCGGGACAGGGGACCTACGAGCAGTACTTC. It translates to CASSRAGQGTYEQYF.

In nucleotides, the CDR3 is TGTGCCACCAGCGGTGGGGGTAGCAGGAATGAGCAGTTCTTC. It encodes CATSGGGSRNEQFF. The chain couples TRBV15 to TRBJ2-1; tentatively, D is TRBD1 or TRBD2 (5 bases each). Trimming removed 5 bases at V and 7 bases at J, with 15 bases between. Per germline, CDR1 LNHNV and CDR2 YYDKDF (reference sequence). This CDR3 is 14 amino acids long.

In DNA form, the CDR3 reads TGTGCCAGCAGATCTGGACAGGGGGCTAACTATGGCTACACCTTC. The encoded protein is CASRSGQGANYGYTF. The chain has TRBV6-5 and TRBJ1-2; 10 bases agree with TRBD1. Germline CDR1 reads MNHEY; CDR2 reads SVGAGI. CDR3 length equals 15 residues. Unmatched junction bases numbered 4, after V lost 6 bases and J lost 0 bases.

Here the CDR3 DNA reads TGTGCCAGCAGCTTATCAGGGACAGAGACCCAGTACTTC. Protein product: CASSLSGTETQYF. The gene calls are TRBV11-3 and TRBJ2-5; perhaps D is TRBD1 or TRBD2 (5 bases each). The germline V gene encodes CDR1 SGHNT and CDR2 YENEEA. The V gene lost 2 bases and the J gene lost 4 bases, with 8 bases spanning the gap. The CDR3 totals 13 residues.

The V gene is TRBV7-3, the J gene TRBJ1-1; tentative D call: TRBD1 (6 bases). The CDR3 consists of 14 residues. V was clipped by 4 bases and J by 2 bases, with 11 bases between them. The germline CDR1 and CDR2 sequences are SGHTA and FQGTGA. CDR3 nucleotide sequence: TGTGCCAGCAGCTCGACAGGTCTTAACACTGAAGCTTTCTTT. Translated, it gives CASSSTGLNTEAFF.

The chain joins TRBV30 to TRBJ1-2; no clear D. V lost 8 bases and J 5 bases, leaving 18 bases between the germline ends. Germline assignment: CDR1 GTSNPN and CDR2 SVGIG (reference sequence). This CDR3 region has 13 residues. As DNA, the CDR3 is TGTGCCGAAGATACGGGGTGGTGGTATGGCTACACCTTC. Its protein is CAEDTGWWYGYTF.

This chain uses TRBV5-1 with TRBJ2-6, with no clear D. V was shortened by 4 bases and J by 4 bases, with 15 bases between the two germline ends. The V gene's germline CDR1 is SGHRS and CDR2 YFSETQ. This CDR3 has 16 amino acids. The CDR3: CASSLDGSVGANVLTF. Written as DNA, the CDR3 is TGCGCCAGCAGCCTGGACGGATCTGTGGGGGCCAACGTCCTGACTTTC.

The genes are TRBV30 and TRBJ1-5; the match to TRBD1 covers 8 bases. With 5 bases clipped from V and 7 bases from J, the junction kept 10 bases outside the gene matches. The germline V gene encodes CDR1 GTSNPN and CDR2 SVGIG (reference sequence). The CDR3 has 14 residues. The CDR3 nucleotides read TGTGCCTGGGGGTGGACAGGGAACGGGCAGCCCCAGCATTTT. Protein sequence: CAWGWTGNGQPQHF.